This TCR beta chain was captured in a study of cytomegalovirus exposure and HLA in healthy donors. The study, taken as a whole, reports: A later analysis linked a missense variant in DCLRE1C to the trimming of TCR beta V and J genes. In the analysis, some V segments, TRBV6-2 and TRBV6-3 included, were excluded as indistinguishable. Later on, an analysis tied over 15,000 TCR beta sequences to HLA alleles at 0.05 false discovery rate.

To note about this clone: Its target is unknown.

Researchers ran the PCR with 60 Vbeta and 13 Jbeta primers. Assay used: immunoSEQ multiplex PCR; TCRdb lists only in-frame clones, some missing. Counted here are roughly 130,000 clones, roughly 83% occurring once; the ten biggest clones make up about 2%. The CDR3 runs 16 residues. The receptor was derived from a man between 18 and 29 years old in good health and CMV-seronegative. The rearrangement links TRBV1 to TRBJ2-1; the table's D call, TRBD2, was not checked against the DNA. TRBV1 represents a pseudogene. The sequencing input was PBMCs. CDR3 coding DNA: TGCACCAGCAGCCAATTTCGGCGGGAGGTTTACAATGAGCAGTTCTTC. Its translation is CTSSQFRREVYNEQFF.